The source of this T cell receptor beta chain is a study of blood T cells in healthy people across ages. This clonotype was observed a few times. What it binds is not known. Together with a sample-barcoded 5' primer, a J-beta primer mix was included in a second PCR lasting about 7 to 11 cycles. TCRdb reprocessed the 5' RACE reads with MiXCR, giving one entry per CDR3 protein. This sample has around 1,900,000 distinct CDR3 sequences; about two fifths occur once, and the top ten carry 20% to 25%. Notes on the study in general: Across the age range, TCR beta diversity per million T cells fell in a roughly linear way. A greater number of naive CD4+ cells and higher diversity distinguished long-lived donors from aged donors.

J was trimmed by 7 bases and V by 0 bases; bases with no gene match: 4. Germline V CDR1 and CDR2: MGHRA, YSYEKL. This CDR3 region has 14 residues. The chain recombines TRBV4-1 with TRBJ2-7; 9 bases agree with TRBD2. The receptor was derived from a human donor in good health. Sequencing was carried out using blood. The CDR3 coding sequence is TGCGCCAGCAGCCAAGATGTCCTAGCGGGGGAGCAGTACTTC. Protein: CASSQDVLAGEQYF.